This T cell receptor (beta chain) was documented in a study of blood T cell repertoires in COVID-19. Overall study context: PBMCs, B-cell-depleted T cells, or T cells provided the cDNA or gDNA that made up the material.

Sequenced by immunoSEQ multiplex PCR; TCRdb stores in-frame clones only, minus some. The top ten clones hold around 4.1% of a sample with approximately 240,000 clones, 65% to 85% of them seen once. This clone was observed once. Germline V gene data show CDR1 as SGHDN and CDR2 as FVKESK. V was pared by 1 base and J by 4 bases, with 7 bases of the junction left unmatched. The CDR3 spans 16 residues. The sequence came from a woman aged 40-49 years with active or convalescent COVID-19. The genes are TRBV14 and TRBJ2-5; 9 bases map to TRBD2. Sequencing input: peripheral blood. CDR3 residues: CASSQGGGGAVETQYF. The CDR3 bases are TGTGCCAGCAGCCAAGGCGGCGGGGGGGCCGTAGAGACCCAGTACTTC.